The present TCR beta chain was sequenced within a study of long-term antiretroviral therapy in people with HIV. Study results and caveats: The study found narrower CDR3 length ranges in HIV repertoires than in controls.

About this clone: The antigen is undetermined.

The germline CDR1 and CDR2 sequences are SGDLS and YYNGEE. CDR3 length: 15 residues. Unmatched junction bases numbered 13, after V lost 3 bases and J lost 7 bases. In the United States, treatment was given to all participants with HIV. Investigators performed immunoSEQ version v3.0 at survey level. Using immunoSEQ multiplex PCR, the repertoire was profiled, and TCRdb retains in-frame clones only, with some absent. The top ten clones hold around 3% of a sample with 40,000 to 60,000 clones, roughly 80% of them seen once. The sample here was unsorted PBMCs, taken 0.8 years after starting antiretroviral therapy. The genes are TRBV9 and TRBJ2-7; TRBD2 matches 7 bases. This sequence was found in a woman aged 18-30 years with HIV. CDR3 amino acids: CASSAGGGVRGEQYF. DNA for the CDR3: TGTGCCAGCAGCGCCGGGGGAGGGGTAAGAGGTGAGCAGTACTTC.